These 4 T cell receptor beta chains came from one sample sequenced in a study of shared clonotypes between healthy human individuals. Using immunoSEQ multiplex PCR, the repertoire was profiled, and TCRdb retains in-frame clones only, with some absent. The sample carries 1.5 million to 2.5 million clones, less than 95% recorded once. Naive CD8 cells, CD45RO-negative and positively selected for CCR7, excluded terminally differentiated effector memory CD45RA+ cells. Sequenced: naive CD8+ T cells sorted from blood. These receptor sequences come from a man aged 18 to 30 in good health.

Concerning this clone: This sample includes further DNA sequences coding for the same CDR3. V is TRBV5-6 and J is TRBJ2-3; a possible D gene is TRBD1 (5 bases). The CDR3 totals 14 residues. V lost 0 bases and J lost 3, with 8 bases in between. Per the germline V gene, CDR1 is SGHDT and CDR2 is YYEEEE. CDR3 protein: CASSLDRSTDTQYF. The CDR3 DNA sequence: TGTGCCAGCAGCTTGGACAGGTCGACAGATACGCAGTATTTT.

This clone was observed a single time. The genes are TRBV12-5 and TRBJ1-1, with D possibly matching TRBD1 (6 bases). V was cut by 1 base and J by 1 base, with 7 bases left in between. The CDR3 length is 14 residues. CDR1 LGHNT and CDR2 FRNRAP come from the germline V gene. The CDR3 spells CASGLEGENTEAFF. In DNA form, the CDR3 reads TGTGCTAGTGGTTTGGAGGGGGAGAACACTGAAGCTTTCTTT.

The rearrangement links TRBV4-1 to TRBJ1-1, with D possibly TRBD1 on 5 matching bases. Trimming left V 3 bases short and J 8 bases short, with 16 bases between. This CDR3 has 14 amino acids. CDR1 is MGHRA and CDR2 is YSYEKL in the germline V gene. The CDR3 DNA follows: TGCGCCAGCAGCCAGGAAGAGGGGCGTCGGGAAGCTTTCTTT. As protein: CASSQEEGRREAFF.

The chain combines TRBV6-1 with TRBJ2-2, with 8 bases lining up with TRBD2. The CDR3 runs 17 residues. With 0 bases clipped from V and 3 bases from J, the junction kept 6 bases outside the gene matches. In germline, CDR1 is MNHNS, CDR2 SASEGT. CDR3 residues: CASSEAREVTYTGELFF. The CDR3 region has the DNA TGTGCCAGCAGTGAAGCGCGGGAGGTTACTTACACCGGGGAGCTGTTTTTT.